The rows below give T cell receptor beta chains drawn from one sample of a study of T cell repertoires in cytomegalovirus infection. TCRdb analysed the reads with MiXCR anew, one entry per CDR3 protein. The data contain fewer than 700,000 distinct CDR3 sequences, more than 20% of them singletons. The specimen sequenced was CD8+ T cells from PBMCs. These receptors were obtained from a human donor in good health (CMV status not recorded). Some clones in this sample may be carry-over from other donors' samples. Both conserved end residues are part of each CDR3. Each record gives: J gene, clone size, D gene, V gene, CDR3 protein, CDR3 DNA. D genes are given only for firm matches. Not all rows give a size; the values are once, few, many and, for expanded clones, a class.

TRBJ2-5 | many | . | TRBV6-1 | CASSESPGLSETQYF | TGTGCCAGCAGTGAATCACCAGGGTTGTCGGAGACCCAGTACTTC
TRBJ2-3 | many | . | TRBV28 | CASSFPKDTQYF | TGTGCCAGCAGTTTCCCGAAGGATACGCAGTATTTT
TRBJ2-1 | . | . | TRBV7-9 | CASSLRWGPNNEQFF | TGTGCCAGCAGTCTCAGATGGGGGCCCAACAATGAGCAGTTCTTC
TRBJ2-1 | . | TRBD2 | TRBV5-1 | CASSFLAGGQSSYNEQFF | TGCGCCAGCAGCTTTCTAGCGGGGGGCCAGAGCTCCTACAATGAGCAGTTCTTC
TRBJ1-5 | . | . | TRBV24-1 | CATSDPLRSLRNQPQHF | TGTGCCACCAGTGATCCCTTGAGAAGTCTACGCAATCAGCCCCAGCATTTT
TRBJ2-5 | few | TRBD1 | TRBV5-1 | CASSSVPGQGSKETQYF | TGCGCCAGCAGCTCGGTCCCCGGACAGGGTAGTAAGGAGACCCAGTACTTC
TRBJ1-6 | . | . | TRBV25-1 | CASSVWTVDNSPLHF | TGTGCCAGCAGTGTTTGGACAGTTGATAATTCACCCCTCCACTTT
TRBJ2-5 | . | TRBD2 | TRBV24-1 | CATSDRGAGFQETQYF | TGTGCCACCAGTGATCGCGGAGCGGGGTTCCAAGAGACCCAGTACTTC
TRBJ1-1 | . | TRBD1 | TRBV19 | CASSTPTGGTETFF | TGTGCCAGTAGTACCCCCACAGGGGGCACTGAAACTTTCTTT
TRBJ2-3 | many | . | TRBV7-8 | CASSFMTGTTTDTQYF | TGTGCCAGCAGCTTTATGACAGGTACCACGACAGATACGCAGTATTTT
TRBJ2-3 | few | TRBD2 | TRBV20-1 | CSAPSGGSPDTQYF | TGCAGTGCCCCCAGCGGGGGATCCCCAGATACGCAGTATTTT
TRBJ1-1 | few | TRBD1 | TRBV4-1 | CASSHPWTGQSAEAFF | TGCGCCAGCAGCCACCCCTGGACAGGGCAATCGGCTGAAGCTTTCTTT
TRBJ1-5 | . | TRBD1 | TRBV2 | CASSAGGTNQPQHF | TGTGCCAGCAGTGCAGGGGGCACCAATCAGCCCCAGCATTTT
TRBJ1-5 | . | TRBD1 | TRBV28 | CASKKGTGGFTQPQHF | TGTGCCAGCAAAAAGGGGACAGGGGGTTTTACTCAGCCCCAGCATTTT
TRBJ1-5 | few | . | TRBV20-1 | CSARSETGTQWNQPQHF | TGCAGTGCTAGATCCGAGACAGGAACGCAATGGAATCAGCCCCAGCATTTT
TRBJ2-7 | . | . | TRBV7-9 | CASSSGHVVWDQYF | TGTGCCAGCAGCTCCGGACATGTCGTTTGGGATCAGTACTTC
TRBJ2-1 | . | . | TRBV5-6 | CASSLDERGDEQFF | TGTGCCAGCAGCTTGGATGAGAGGGGGGACGAGCAGTTCTTC
TRBJ1-5 | . | . | TRBV12-3/TRBV12-4 | CASSLDGYRPQHF | TGTGCCAGCAGTCTGGACGGATATCGGCCCCAGCATTTT
TRBJ2-5 | . | TRBD1 | TRBV7-9 | CASSSRGLGETQYF | TGTGCCAGCAGCTCCAGGGGGCTGGGAGAGACCCAGTACTTC
TRBJ1-1 | many | . | TRBV12-3/TRBV12-4 | CASSFGWNTEAFF | TGTGCCAGCAGTTTTGGATGGAACACTGAAGCTTTCTTT
TRBJ2-4 | . | TRBD1 | TRBV2 | CASSEIWTGGEGNIQYF | TGTGCCAGCAGTGAAATTTGGACAGGGGGCGAAGGAAACATTCAGTACTTC
TRBJ1-1 | few | . | TRBV4-3 | CASSQDWQGNTEAFF | TGCGCCAGCAGCCAAGATTGGCAGGGGAACACTGAAGCTTTCTTT
TRBJ2-7 | . | TRBD1 | TRBV13 | CASSLGDRAHEQYF | TGTGCCAGCAGCTTAGGGGACAGGGCCCACGAGCAGTACTTC
TRBJ1-3 | . | . | TRBV4-2 | CASSQDQQGAGNTIYF | TGTGCCAGCAGCCAAGATCAGCAGGGAGCAGGAAACACCATATATTTT
TRBJ1-2 | . | . | TRBV29-1 | CSLPGIDGYTF | TGCAGCTTGCCGGGGATTGATGGCTACACCTTC
TRBJ2-7 | many | TRBD2 | TRBV7-8 | CASSLGFTGGRYEQYF | TGTGCCAGCAGCTTGGGGTTCACGGGGGGGAGGTACGAGCAGTACTTC
TRBJ2-5 | many | . | TRBV7-6 | CASSLAGLETQYF | TGTGCCAGCAGCTTAGCTGGGTTAGAGACCCAGTACTTC
TRBJ1-1 | few | . | TRBV5-6 | CASSPPHNTEAFF | TGTGCCAGCAGCCCGCCCCACAACACTGAAGCTTTCTTT
TRBJ1-6 | . | . | TRBV6-2/TRBV6-3 | CASSYSGQAYNSPLHF | TGTGCCAGCAGTTACTCGGGGCAAGCCTATAATTCACCCCTCCACTTT
TRBJ1-4 | many | . | TRBV7-2 | CASSLSIAPVSTNEKLFF | TGTGCCAGCAGCTTATCAATAGCCCCCGTCTCAACTAATGAAAAACTGTTTTTT
TRBJ2-2 | many | . | TRBV7-9 | CASRRDRELFF | TGTGCCAGCAGACGGGACAGGGAGCTGTTTTTT
TRBJ2-1 | . | TRBD2 | TRBV7-9 | CASSMGLPRLSSYNEQFF | TGTGCCAGCAGCATGGGACTACCTAGACTAAGCTCCTACAATGAGCAGTTCTTC
TRBJ2-1 | few | . | TRBV12-3/TRBV12-4 | CASSFLSKYNEQFF | TGTGCCAGCAGTTTTCTCTCAAAATACAATGAGCAGTTCTTC
TRBJ2-1 | many | TRBD2 | TRBV7-3 | CASSPSGGHYNEQFF | TGTGCCAGCAGCCCTAGCGGGGGGCACTACAATGAGCAGTTCTTC
TRBJ2-3 | many | . | TRBV25-1 | CASSGGLYTDTQYF | TGTGCCAGCAGTGGGGGACTGTACACAGATACGCAGTATTTT
TRBJ2-5 | many | . | TRBV7-8 | CASSYIGGPETQYF | TGTGCCAGCAGCTACATCGGGGGGCCAGAGACCCAGTACTTC
TRBJ2-3 | . | . | TRBV12-3/TRBV12-4 | CAISRSFGTDTQYF | TGTGCCATCTCGCGGAGCTTTGGCACAGATACGCAGTATTTT
TRBJ2-1 | . | TRBD1 | TRBV20-1 | CSARPLEGASYNEQFF | TGCAGTGCTAGACCCCTTGAGGGGGCTTCCTACAATGAGCAGTTCTTC
TRBJ2-1 | many | TRBD1 | TRBV7-9 | CASSLTQGVTYNEQFF | TGTGCCAGCAGCTTAACCCAGGGGGTCACCTACAATGAGCAGTTCTTC
TRBJ2-3 | . | . | TRBV28 | CASSLSRSYTDTQYF | TGTGCCAGCAGTTTATCCCGAAGCTACACAGATACGCAGTATTTT
TRBJ2-1 | many | . | TRBV7-9 | CASSLVAPFF | TGTGCCAGCAGCTTGGTAGCTCCGTTCTTC
TRBJ1-6 | . | . | TRBV2 | CASSEAQSSYNSPLHF | TGTGCCAGCAGTGAAGCGCAGAGCTCCTATAATTCACCCCTCCACTTT